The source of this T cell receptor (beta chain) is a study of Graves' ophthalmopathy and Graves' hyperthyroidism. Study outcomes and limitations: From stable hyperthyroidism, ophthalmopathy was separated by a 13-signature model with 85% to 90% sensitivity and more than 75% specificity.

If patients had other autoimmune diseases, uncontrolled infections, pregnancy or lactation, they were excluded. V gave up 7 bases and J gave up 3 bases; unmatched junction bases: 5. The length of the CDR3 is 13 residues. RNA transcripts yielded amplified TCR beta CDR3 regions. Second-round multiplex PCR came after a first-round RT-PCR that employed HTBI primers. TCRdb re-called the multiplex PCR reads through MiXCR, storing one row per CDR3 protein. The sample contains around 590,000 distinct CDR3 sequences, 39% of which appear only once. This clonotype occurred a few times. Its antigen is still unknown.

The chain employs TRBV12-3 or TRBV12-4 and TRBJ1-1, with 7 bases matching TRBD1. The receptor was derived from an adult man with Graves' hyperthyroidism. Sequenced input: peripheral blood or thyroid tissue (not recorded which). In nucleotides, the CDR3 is TGTGCCAGCAAAGACAGGGAACACACTGAAGCTTTCTTT. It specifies CASKDREHTEAFF.